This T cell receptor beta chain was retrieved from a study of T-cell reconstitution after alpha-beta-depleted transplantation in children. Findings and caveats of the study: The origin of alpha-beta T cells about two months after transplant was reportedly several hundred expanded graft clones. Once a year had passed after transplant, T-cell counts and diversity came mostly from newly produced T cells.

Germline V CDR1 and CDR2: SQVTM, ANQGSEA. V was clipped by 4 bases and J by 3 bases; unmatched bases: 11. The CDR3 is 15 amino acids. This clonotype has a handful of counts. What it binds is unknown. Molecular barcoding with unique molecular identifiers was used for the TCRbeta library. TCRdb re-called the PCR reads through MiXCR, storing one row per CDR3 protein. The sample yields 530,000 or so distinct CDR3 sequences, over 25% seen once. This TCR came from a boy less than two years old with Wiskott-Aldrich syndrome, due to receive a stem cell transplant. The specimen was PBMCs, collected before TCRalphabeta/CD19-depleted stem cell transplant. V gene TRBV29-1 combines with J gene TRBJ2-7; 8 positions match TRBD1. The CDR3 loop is CSVGMQGAQFYEQYF. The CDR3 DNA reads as TGCAGCGTTGGAATGCAGGGGGCCCAATTCTACGAGCAGTACTTC.